These 13 T cell receptor beta chains share one sample of origin, sequenced in a study of blood T cell repertoires in COVID-19. The table came from immunoSEQ multiplex PCR; TCRdb's copy has only in-frame clones and leaves some out. The repertoire consists of tens of thousands of clones, with roughly 81% occurring once and the leading ten covering more than 15%. Sequenced material: peripheral blood. The source is an elderly man with acute or convalescent COVID-19.

This rearrangement joins TRBV5-1 to TRBJ2-7; 7 nucleotides match TRBD1. V lost 4 bases, J lost 3 bases, and 7 bases stayed unmatched. Germline lookup yields CDR1 SGHRS and CDR2 YFSETQ. CDR3 length: 14 amino acids. In DNA form, the CDR3 reads TGCGCCAGCAGCCCCATGACAGGGATCTACGAGCAGTACTTC. This translates into CASSPMTGIYEQYF. The full variable domain, with the rest looked up from reference TRBV5-1 and TRBJ2-7, is KAGVTQTPRYLIKTRGQQVTLSCSPISGHRSVSWYQQTPGQGLQFLFEYFSETQRNKGNFPGRFSGRQFSNSRSEMNVSTLELGDSALYLCASSPMTGIYEQYFGPGTRLTVT.

In this sample, this clone turned up a few times. V and J are TRBV25-1 and TRBJ1-6, with D possibly TRBD1 on 6 matching bases. V lost 6 bases, J lost 3 bases, and 15 bases lay in between. The CDR3 has 16 residues. Germline values: CDR1 MGHDK, CDR2 SYGVNS. The CDR3 spells CASSVSGVGYNSPLHF. The CDR3 bases are TGTGCCAGCAGCGTTTCAGGGGTTGGCTATAATTCACCCCTCCACTTT.

J is TRBJ2-7 and V is TRBV14; 11 bases map to TRBD2. The V gene end was trimmed by 4 bases and the J gene end by 7 bases; junction bases not matched to a gene: 12. CDR3 length: 16 amino acids. Germline CDR1 and CDR2: SGHDN and FVKESK. The CDR3 protein is CASSLYSGRASYEQYF. In DNA form, the CDR3 reads TGTGCCAGCAGCCTGTATAGCGGGAGGGCGTCTTATGAGCAGTACTTC.

J is TRBJ2-1 and V is TRBV7-3, with TRBD2 as a possible D gene (6 bases). CDR3 length equals 14 residues. Germline V lookup: CDR1 SGHTA, CDR2 FQGTGA. Trimming removed 8 bases from V and 6 bases from J, with 17 bases in between. The CDR3, as DNA: TGTGCCAGCGCGGGAAGTCATGGGATCAATGAGCAGTTCTTC. It yields the protein CASAGSHGINEQFF.

The chain combines TRBV5-4 with TRBJ2-5; no firm D call. Germline-derived CDR1 and CDR2 are SGHNT and YYREEE (reference sequence). The length of the CDR3 is 14 residues. The V and J ends lost 0 bases and 3 bases respectively, with 9 bases between them. The CDR3: CASSLVWQEETQYF. The CDR3 nucleotides read TGTGCCAGCAGCTTGGTTTGGCAGGAAGAGACCCAGTACTTC.

V is TRBV7-2 and J is TRBJ2-5; a weak D match, TRBD1 (6 bases). Between the trimmed V and J ends, which lost 4 bases and 1 base, there was a span of 10 bases. The V gene's germline CDR1 is SGHTA and CDR2 FQGNSA. The CDR3 length is 14 residues. CDR3 residues: CASSWQGLQETQYF. The CDR3 coding sequence is TGTGCCAGCAGCTGGCAGGGGCTCCAAGAGACCCAGTACTTC.

The chain uses TRBV3-1 (or the pseudogene TRBV3-2) and TRBJ2-2, with D unclear. There are 14 residues in the CDR3. Per the germline V gene, CDR1 is LGHDT and CDR2 is YNNKEL (reference sequence). V shed 4 bases and J shed 2 bases, with 8 bases lying between them. The CDR3 DNA follows: TGTGCCAGCAGCCCAGAGTTAAACACCGGGGAGCTGTTTTTT. Protein: CASSPELNTGELFF.

The chain uses TRBV29-1 and TRBJ2-1; TRBD2 aligns across 10 bases. The CDR3 consists of 14 residues. Germline CDR1 and CDR2: SQVTM and ANQGSEA. V shed 6 bases, J shed 3 bases, and the junction held 5 bases outside the gene matches. The CDR3, as DNA: TGCAGCGTCTCCCGGACTAGCGGCTACAATGAGCAGTTCTTC. Its translation: CSVSRTSGYNEQFF.

This chain uses TRBV19 with TRBJ1-5; D gene ambiguous. This CDR3 has 12 amino acids. Germline V gene sequence: CDR1 LNHDA, CDR2 SQIVND (reference sequence). V shed 7 bases and J shed 6 bases, with 10 bases lying between them. Here the CDR3 reads CASTVGSQPQHF. The CDR3 region has the DNA TGTGCCAGTACAGTGGGGAGTCAGCCCCAGCATTTT. Looking up the rest from reference TRBV19 and TRBJ1-5 gives the full variable domain: DGGITQSPKYLFRKEGQNVTLSCEQNLNHDAMYWYRQDPGQGLRLIYYSQIVNDFQKGDIAEGYSVSREKKESFPLTVTSAQKNPTAFYLCASTVGSQPQHFGDGTRLSIL.

The chain uses TRBV27 and TRBJ2-1, with 7 positions matching TRBD2. Germline V gene sequence: CDR1 MNHEY, CDR2 SMNVEV (reference sequence). The CDR3 sequence is 14 residues long. Trimming took 3 bases from V and 12 from J; bases not matched to a gene: 11. The CDR3 coding sequence is TGTGCCAGCAGTTTGGGAGGGCCCCTCAAGGGGCAGTTCTTC. Its translation: CASSLGGPLKGQFF.

The chain uses TRBV9 and TRBJ1-4; a possible D gene is TRBD1 (6 bases). V shed 4 bases and J shed 8 bases, with 15 bases lying between them. From germline, CDR1 is SGDLS and CDR2 YYNGEE. The length of the CDR3 is 14 residues. Here the CDR3 DNA reads TGTGCCAGCAGCTTGCCGGGACATGGGGAAAAACTGTTTTTT. Its translation: CASSLPGHGEKLFF. The full variable domain, in which reference TRBV9 and TRBJ1-4 provide the parts outside the CDR3, is DSGVTQTPKHLITATGQRVTLRCSPRSGDLSVYWYQQSLDQGLQFLIQYYNGEERAKGNILERFSAQQFPDLHSELNLSSLELGDSALYFCASSLPGHGEKLFFGSGTQLSVL.

The gene calls are TRBV5-1 and TRBJ1-5, with D perhaps TRBD1 (6 bases). Trimming pared 2 bases from V and 4 bases from J, leaving 10 bases between. Germline CDR1 reads SGHRS; CDR2 reads YFSETQ. The CDR3 loop spans 14 amino acids. CDR3 in amino acids: CASSLGGGNQPQHF. The CDR3 DNA sequence: TGCGCCAGCAGCTTAGGGGGGGGAAATCAGCCCCAGCATTTT. Combining the CDR3 with reference TRBV5-1 and TRBJ1-5 gives the whole variable domain KAGVTQTPRYLIKTRGQQVTLSCSPISGHRSVSWYQQTPGQGLQFLFEYFSETQRNKGNFPGRFSGRQFSNSRSEMNVSTLELGDSALYLCASSLGGGNQPQHFGDGTRLSIL.

The V call is TRBV9, the J call TRBJ1-2, with 10 positions matching TRBD1. The germline V gene encodes CDR1 SGDLS and CDR2 YYNGEE. The CDR3 length is 16 residues. The ends lost 4 bases at V and 7 bases at J; junction bases unmatched: 13. CDR3 sequence (DNA): TGTGCCAGCAGCCCCGGTTTAGGACAGGGGGTGGGTGGCTACACCTTC. The encoded protein is CASSPGLGQGVGGYTF.